A selection of T cell receptor beta chains follows, all from one sample in a study of regulatory T cells in long-lasting Graves disease. From the multiplex PCR reads, TCRdb called clonotypes with MiXCR, one entry per CDR3 protein. The sample records 250,000 to 300,000 distinct CDR3 sequences, around 21% being singletons. Here the sequenced sample was peripheral blood mononuclear cells (PBMCs), taken when the disease was refractory, from a patient treated with antithyroid drugs. The receptors here all came from a female donor with Graves disease. Both conserved end residues are part of each CDR3. The D gene is left open where the match is weak. Clone size, where shown, is once, few, many, or a class for clones that have expanded.

>15|.|TRBV7-9|.|TRBJ2-5
CASSLLGSSMGPQYF
TGTGCCAGCAGCCTCTTGGGGTCCTCTATGGGGCCCCAGTACTTC
>12|.|TRBV20-1|many|TRBJ1-1
CSAAKGGYGAFF
TGCAGTGCTGCCAAGGGGGGATATGGAGCTTTCTTT
>15|.|TRBV12-3/TRBV12-4|many|TRBJ1-5
CASSSVRTGQGPQHF
TGTGCCAGCAGTTCCGTTCGGACGGGCCAGGGGCCCCAGCATTTT
>11|.|TRBV5-1|many|TRBJ2-7
CASSPGNEQYF
TGTGCCAGCAGCCCCGGGAACGAGCAGTACTTC
>14|.|TRBV19|few|TRBJ2-7
CASSSFGLAKEQYF
TGTGCCAGTAGCAGCTTCGGACTGGCAAAAGAGCAGTACTTC
>11|.|TRBV28|many|TRBJ1-1
CASRANTEAFF
TGTGCCAGCCGGGCTAACACTGAAGCTTTCTTT
>15|.|TRBV20-1|.|TRBJ1-4
CSARDPTGGSEKLFF
TGCAGTGCTAGAGATCCCACAGGTGGGAGTGAAAAACTGTTTTTT
>14|TRBD1|TRBV6-5|.|TRBJ1-3
CASSLAGGRNTIYF
TGTGCCAGCAGTTTAGCAGGGGGGCGGAACACCATATATTTT
>14|.|TRBV6-2/TRBV6-3|many|TRBJ2-5
CASSRGVSGRTQYF
TGTGCCAGCAGTAGGGGAGTGTCGGGTAGGACCCAGTACTTC
>16|.|TRBV12-3/TRBV12-4|.|TRBJ1-3
CASSPGTPISGNTIYF
TGTGCCAGCAGCCCCGGGACACCAATCTCTGGAAACACCATATATTTT
>15|.|TRBV12-3/TRBV12-4|few|TRBJ2-2
CASRRFQGSPGELFF
TGTGCCAGCCGGAGATTCCAGGGGAGCCCCGGGGAGCTGTTTTTT
>15|.|TRBV19|.|TRBJ1-5
CASSIMADSNQPQHF
TGTGCCAGTAGTATTATGGCAGATAGCAATCAGCCCCAGCATTTT
>18|TRBD2|TRBV7-2|once|TRBJ2-3
CASSLALLAGTSTDTQYF
TGTGCCAGCAGCTTAGCGCTACTAGCGGGGACTAGCACAGATACGCAGTATTTT
>14|.|TRBV14|once|TRBJ1-6
CASSRAGGNSPLHF
TGTGCCAGCAGCCGAGCGGGGGGTAATTCACCCCTCCACTTT
>15|TRBD1|TRBV9|few|TRBJ1-1
CASSPRQGMNTEAFF
TGTGCCAGCAGCCCGAGACAGGGGATGAACACTGAAGCTTTCTTT
>12|.|TRBV13|.|TRBJ2-7
CASSWESDEQYF
TGTGCCAGCAGCTGGGAGAGCGACGAGCAGTACTTC
>15|TRBD1|TRBV28|.|TRBJ2-7
CASTPGQLSGYEQYF
TGTGCCAGCACCCCGGGACAGCTCTCAGGCTACGAGCAGTACTTC
>15|.|TRBV3-1|many|TRBJ2-2
CASSQGAVYTGELFF
TGTGCCAGCAGCCAGGGGGCCGTTTACACCGGGGAGCTGTTTTTT
>13|.|TRBV3-1|.|TRBJ1-1
CASSQAGRVEAFF
TGTGCCAGCAGCCAAGCTGGGCGGGTTGAAGCTTTCTTT
>15|TRBD2|TRBV2|.|TRBJ2-1
CASSEAGGPRNEQFF
TGTGCCAGCAGTGAAGCGGGAGGGCCACGGAATGAGCAGTTCTTC
>21|TRBD2|TRBV28|few|TRBJ2-2
CASSLSSTRRAGGPYTGELFF
TGTGCCAGCAGTTTATCCTCGACCCGACGAGCGGGAGGGCCCTACACCGGGGAGCTGTTTTTT
>15|TRBD1|TRBV18|many|TRBJ1-2
CASSPRDSSNYGYTF
TGTGCCAGCTCACCAAGGGACAGCAGTAACTATGGCTACACCTTC
>12|.|TRBV20-1|.|TRBJ2-3
CSASGAPGTQYF
TGCAGTGCATCGGGGGCTCCTGGTACGCAGTATTTT
>14|TRBD2|TRBV7-2|.|TRBJ2-7
CASSFQAGGYEQYF
TGTGCCAGCAGCTTCCAAGCGGGAGGCTACGAGCAGTACTTC
>12|.|TRBV6-1|many|TRBJ1-1
CASSVETTEAFF
TGTGCCAGCAGTGTCGAGACAACTGAAGCTTTCTTT
>14|TRBD2|TRBV7-8|.|TRBJ2-5
CASSKTSVQETQYF
TGTGCCAGCAGCAAAACTAGCGTTCAAGAGACCCAGTACTTC
>14|.|TRBV9|many|TRBJ1-2
CASSVGRGVSGYTF
TGTGCCAGCAGCGTAGGAAGAGGGGTTTCTGGCTACACCTTC
>15|.|TRBV28|many|TRBJ2-5
CASSSNAGYQETQYF
TGTGCCAGCAGTTCCAACGCAGGGTACCAAGAGACCCAGTACTTC
>12|.|TRBV29-1|.|TRBJ2-1
CSVEERGNEQFF
TGCAGCGTTGAAGAAAGGGGGAATGAGCAGTTCTTC
>14|.|TRBV6-1|few|TRBJ2-5
CASSEYLGIKTQYF
TGTGCCAGCAGTGAATATCTGGGTATAAAGACCCAGTACTTC
>16|.|TRBV5-1|many|TRBJ1-4
CASSPGQTSTNEKLFF
TGCGCCAGCAGCCCCGGACAGACGTCAACTAATGAAAAACTGTTTTTT
>13|.|TRBV6-5|.|TRBJ2-7
CASSYSWTYEQYF
TGTGCCAGCAGTTACAGTTGGACCTACGAGCAGTACTTC
>13|TRBD2|TRBV6-1|.|TRBJ2-1
CASGLAGYNEQFF
TGTGCCAGCGGACTAGCGGGCTACAATGAGCAGTTCTTC